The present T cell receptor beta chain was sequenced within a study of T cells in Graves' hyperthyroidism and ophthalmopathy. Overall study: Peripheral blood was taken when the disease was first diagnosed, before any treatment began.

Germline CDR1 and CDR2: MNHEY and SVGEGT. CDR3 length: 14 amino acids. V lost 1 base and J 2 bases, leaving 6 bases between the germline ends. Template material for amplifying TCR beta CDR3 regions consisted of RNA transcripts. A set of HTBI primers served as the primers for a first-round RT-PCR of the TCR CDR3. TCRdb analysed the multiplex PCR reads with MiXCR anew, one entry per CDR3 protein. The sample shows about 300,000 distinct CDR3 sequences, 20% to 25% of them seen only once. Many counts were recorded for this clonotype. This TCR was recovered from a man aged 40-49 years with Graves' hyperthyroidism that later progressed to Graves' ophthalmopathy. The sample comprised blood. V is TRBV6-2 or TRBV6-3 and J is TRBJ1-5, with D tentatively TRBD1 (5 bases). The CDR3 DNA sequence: TGTGCCAGCAGTTACTTACAGGGCAATCAGCCCCAGCATTTT. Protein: CASSYLQGNQPQHF.